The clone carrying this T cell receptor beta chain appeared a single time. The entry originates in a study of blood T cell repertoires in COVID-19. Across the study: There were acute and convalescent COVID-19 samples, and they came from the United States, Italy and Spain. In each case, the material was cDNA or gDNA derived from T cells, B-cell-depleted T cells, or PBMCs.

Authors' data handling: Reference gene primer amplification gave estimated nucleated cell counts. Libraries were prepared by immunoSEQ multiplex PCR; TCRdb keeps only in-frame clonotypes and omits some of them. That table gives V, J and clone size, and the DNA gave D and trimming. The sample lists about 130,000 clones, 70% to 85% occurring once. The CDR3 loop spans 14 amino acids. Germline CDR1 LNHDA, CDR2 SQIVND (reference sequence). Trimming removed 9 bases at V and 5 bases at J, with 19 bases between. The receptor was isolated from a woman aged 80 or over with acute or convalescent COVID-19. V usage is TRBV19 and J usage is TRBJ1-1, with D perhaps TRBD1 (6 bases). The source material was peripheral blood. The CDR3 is CASLRQASGTEAFF. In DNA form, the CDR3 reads TGTGCCAGCTTAAGACAGGCCAGTGGGACTGAAGCTTTCTTT.